These 8 T cell receptor beta chains were sequenced from one sample in a study of shared clonotypes between healthy human individuals. Cells designated naive CD8 were CD45RO-negative and were positively selected for CCR7, with terminally differentiated effector memory CD45RA+ cells excluded. Method: immunoSEQ multiplex PCR; TCRdb's copy keeps in-frame clones and lacks some. The sample includes millions of clones, about 94% seen only once; the top ten take about 1.1%. Sequenced sample: naive CD8+ T cells sorted from blood. The receptors stem from a man aged 18 to 30 in good health.

The chain carries TRBV2 and TRBJ1-2, with D tentatively TRBD1 (5 bases). The CDR3 runs 14 residues. The germline V and J ends were trimmed by 4 bases and 0 bases, with 9 bases remaining between them. Looked up from germline, CDR1 is SNHLY and CDR2 is FYNNEI. CDR3 DNA: TGTGCCAGCAGTGCGTTGGACACTAACTATGGCTACACCTTC. This translates into CASSALDTNYGYTF. Full variable domain (outside the CDR3, taken from reference TRBV2 and TRBJ1-2): EPEVTQTPSHQVTQMGQEVILRCVPISNHLYFYWYRQILGQKVEFLVSFYNNEISEKSEIFDDQFSVERPDGSNFTLKIRSTKLEDSAMYFCASSALDTNYGYTFGSGTRLTVV.

V gene TRBV18 combines with J gene TRBJ2-3, with TRBD1 matching over 7 bases. V shed 0 bases and J 0 bases; nucleotides not matched to a gene: 6. Germline V CDR1 and CDR2: KGHSH, LQKENI. The CDR3 runs to 17 residues. The CDR3 region is CASSPPPRTGSTDTQYF. The CDR3 coding sequence is TGTGCCAGCTCACCACCGCCGCGGACAGGAAGCACAGATACGCAGTATTTT.

The chain is built from TRBV5-8 and TRBJ1-3; TRBD1 is a possible D gene (6 bases). Trimming stripped 0 bases from V and 2 bases from J, with 9 bases between. Germline loops: CDR1 SGHTS, CDR2 YDEGEE. This CDR3 is 15 amino acids long. CDR3 DNA sequence: TGTGCCAGCAGCTTGGCTGGGGGCCCTGGAAACACCATATATTTT. Its translation is CASSLAGGPGNTIYF.

V and J are TRBV5-1 and TRBJ1-1; 7 nucleotides match TRBD1. This CDR3 comprises 13 residues. V dropped 4 bases and J dropped 3; count of bases not matched to a gene: 3. Germline CDR1 and CDR2: SGHRS and YFSETQ. For the CDR3, the DNA is TGCGCCAGCAGCGGTGACAGGGACACTGAAGCTTTCTTT. Its translation is CASSGDRDTEAFF.

The V and J genes are TRBV11-2 and TRBJ2-3, with no clear D. There are 14 residues in the CDR3. CDR1 is SGHAT and CDR2 is FQNNGV in the germline V gene. V lost 5 bases and J lost 4, with 13 bases in between. The CDR3 reads CASSPRWWADTQYF. The CDR3 coding sequence is TGTGCCAGCAGCCCGAGGTGGTGGGCAGATACGCAGTATTTT. The whole variable domain, filled in from reference TRBV11-2 and TRBJ2-3, reads EAGVAQSPRYKIIEKRQSVAFWCNPISGHATLYWYQQILGQGPKLLIQFQNNGVVDDSQLPKDRFSAERLKGVDSTLKIQPAKLEDSAVYLCASSPRWWADTQYFGPGTRLTVL.

The sample holds one count of this clone. This chain connects TRBV27 to TRBJ1-1, with 7 bases lining up with TRBD1. Germline V gives CDR1 MNHEY, CDR2 SMNVEV (reference sequence). This CDR3 contains 13 residues. Unmatched junction bases numbered 7, after V lost 5 bases and J lost 7 bases. In nucleotides, the CDR3 is TGTGCCAGCAGTGAGACAGGGTCGGTTGAAGCTTTCTTT. The encoded protein is CASSETGSVEAFF.

The J gene is TRBJ2-3, the V gene TRBV7-6, with 8 bases aligning to TRBD2. Germline CDR1 is SGHVS and CDR2 is FNYEAQ. This CDR3 spans 15 amino acids. V gave up 4 bases and J gave up 0 bases; unmatched junction bases: 3. The CDR3 region is CASSSSGFSTDTQYF. The CDR3 DNA is TGTGCCAGCAGCTCTAGCGGGTTTAGCACAGATACGCAGTATTTT. Full variable domain (missing parts from reference TRBV7-6 and TRBJ2-3): GAGVSQSPRYKVTKRGQDVALRCDPISGHVSLYWYRQALGQGPEFLTYFNYEAQQDKSGLPNDRFSAERPEGSISTLTIQRTEQRDSAMYRCASSSSGFSTDTQYFGPGTRLTVL.

To note about this clone: Other DNA sequences in this specimen translate into the identical CDR3. The chain employs TRBV5-4 and TRBJ1-2; D not resolved. The germline V gene encodes CDR1 SGHNT and CDR2 YYREEE (reference sequence). The V end was cut by 4 bases, the J end by 3 bases, with 13 bases between. The CDR3 length is 14 residues. CDR3 DNA: TGTGCCAGCAGCCTGTCCCCCGGCGACTATGGCTACACCTTC. Translated, it gives CASSLSPGDYGYTF.